Reported below is one T cell receptor (beta chain). Its cognate antigen has yet to be identified. Per-nucleotide qualities are absent, and no much larger clonotype sits a single base away. The meaning of the sample's time point label: about 4 weeks on oral tofacitinib. What this sample's treatment or condition label stands for: oral pan-JAK inhibitor, 5-10 mg twice daily. Lesional scalp punch biopsies and peripheral blood were collected from alopecia areata patients. PBMCs were isolated by density centrifugation and stained for CD3, CD4 and CD8, and CD4+ and CD8+ T cells were sorted on a FACSAria. The library relied on the immunoSEQ multiplex PCR assay. RNA was extracted from all samples and reverse transcribed into cDNA, which served as template for TCR sequencing. SuperScript III was used to make first-strand cDNA, primed with a 2:1 mix of oligo-dT and random hexamers. A synthetic immune receptor repertoire was used to assess amplification bias, and residual bias was removed computationally. The paper's data handling went like this. Raw reads were preprocessed to remove errors, and CDR3 was defined according to IMGT conventions as the region from the conserved cysteine to phenylalanine. Clonality was computed as 1 minus the Shannon entropy, with the entropy normalized by log2 of the number of productive unique TCRs. Whether each scalp clone was CD4 or CD8 was inferred by checking scalp TCRbeta sequences against the CD4 and CD8 repertoires from sorted blood. TCRdb took this table from immuneACCESS and kept in-frame rearrangements with V and J called. Such tables lack part of the clones; where checked against another copy, unresolved V genes explain under half of the gap, and the rest is unexplained. V and J calls and clone size are copied from that table; D and trimming were computed from the DNA. The sample profile shows some 130,000 clones; 54% of them were found once. The ten largest clones add up to approximately 15% of the sample.

Its CDR3 holds 13 amino acids, cysteine through phenylalanine. The CDR3 DNA has 39 bases and is translated from base 1. Sequences GTSNPN (CDR1) and SVGIG (CDR2) are obtained from the germline V gene (reference sequence). From V the trimming removes 7 bases and from J it removes 0 bases, while the gene matches leave 5 bases of the junction unaccounted for. This entry belongs to a study of CD8+ T cells in alopecia areata listed by TCRdb under 2018. A note on the overall study: Treated patients were enrolled in an open-label pilot trial of oral tofacitinib, 5 to 10 mg twice daily, for moderate-to-severe alopecia areata. Tofacitinib was given for 6 to 18 months, followed by 6 months of follow-up off drug to assess delayed response and recurrence. The SALT score, which quantifies the percentage of affected scalp surface area, was used to measure disease severity in treated patients. To study T cell clonal expansion in alopecia areata, the researchers applied high-throughput TCRbeta sequencing to both the C3H/HeJ mouse model and human patients. Human TCRbeta sequencing covered scalp tissue and sorted CD4+ and CD8+ peripheral blood T cells from patchy and totalis/universalis alopecia areata patients and healthy controls. Biopsies were taken from tofacitinib-treated patients at baseline and again at 4 and 24 weeks into treatment, and several of those patients also had a later scalp biopsy. Scalp clonality was compared among normal scalp (n=4), patchy alopecia areata scalp (n=8), and alopecia totalis/universalis scalp (n=8). RNA was extracted with the PAXgene miRNA kit for fixed scalp, the miRNeasy kit for PBMCs, and the RNeasy kit for mouse skin. immunoSEQ multiplex PCR using 35 Vbeta forward primers and 13 Jbeta reverse primers was used to amplify TCRbeta CDR3 regions.

Paper-wide results and their limitations: Unlike mouse skin, which is dominated by gammadelta T cells, normal human skin has resident alphabeta T cells that are also sequenced, and this complicates analysis of the scalp TCR repertoire. Lesional scalp, especially in alopecia totalis/universalis, showed higher clonality and more expanded CD8+ clones than normal scalp, suggesting antigenic drive. Compared with mice, TCR sequences shared between patients were less clear, possibly partly because of HLA diversity across the patient population. Because the treated cohort was small and had just a single nonresponder, larger studies are needed to establish links between baseline CD8+ expansion and response. During tofacitinib treatment, many expanded lesional clones stuck around in both scalp and blood, and this persistence may partly explain why relapse happens after treatment is stopped. With tofacitinib, both scalp clonality and the number of expanded CD8+ clones among the top 100 scalp clones went down significantly.

The sequence was obtained from a human donor with alopecia areata. The chain couples TRBV30 to TRBJ1-1, and TRBD1 matches 7 of the central bases. Source: CD8+ T cells sorted from blood, taken at week 4, from a patient treated with tofacitinib. The CDR3 reads CASTGVLNTEAFF. The sequenced DNA: TGTGCCTCTACAGGGGTTCTGAACACTGAAGCTTTCTTT.